This T cell receptor beta chain originates from a study of blood T cells in healthy people across ages. Study-wide results and limits: Correlation between TCR beta diversity and naive T cell percentage was strong.

A sample-barcoded 5' primer and a J-beta primer mix were used in a second PCR of roughly 7 to 12 cycles. A tag from a template-switch adaptor with 12 random nucleotides marked each cDNA molecule. TCRdb re-derived calls from the 5' RACE reads in MiXCR, one entry per CDR3 protein. The data contain some 860,000 distinct CDR3 sequences, roughly three fifths of them singletons. Drawn from each donor were around 10 milliliters of peripheral blood. Total RNA, at least 5.5 micrograms per sample, came from PBMCs. Trimming removed 0 bases from V and 9 bases from J; junction bases left unmatched: 9. CDR1 and CDR2 (germline): LGHDT, YNNKEL (reference sequence). This CDR3 has 16 amino acids. This clonotype was detected a few times. What it binds is not known.

The specimen was blood. The source of this sequence is a man aged 35-49 years in good health. The V and J genes are TRBV3-1 and TRBJ2-1; 9 bases line up with TRBD2. The CDR3 bases are TGTGCCAGCAGCCAAGATCTGAGCGGGAGGTTTAGTGAGCAGTTCTTC. This translates into CASSQDLSGRFSEQFF.